Listed below are T cell receptor beta chains from one sample, sequenced in a study of T-cell reconstitution after alpha-beta-depleted transplantation in children. Via MiXCR, TCRdb re-called the PCR reads, giving one row per CDR3 protein. The top ten hold less than 5% of the sample, which has roughly 610,000 distinct CDR3 sequences, over 9.5% seen once. Sequencing used PBMCs from the stem cell graft donor, obtained from the stem cell graft. These receptors were collected from a human donor who donated a stem cell graft to a child with acute myeloid leukemia. The CDR3 runs from the conserved cysteine through the conserved F or W. The D gene is left open where the match is weak. The size field is filled for only some rows; it gives once, few, many or a size class.

TRBV6-2/TRBV6-3	NA	NA	TRBJ2-7	CASGTVLPYEQYF	TGTGCCAGCGGGACCGTTCTCCCCTACGAGCAGTACTTC
TRBV6-2/TRBV6-3	TRBD2	many	TRBJ2-1	CASSYAPSGRVINEQFF	TGTGCCAGCAGTTACGCCCCCAGCGGGAGGGTAATTAATGAGCAGTTCTTC
TRBV5-1	NA	NA	TRBJ2-1	CASSLATSRNNEQFF	TGCGCCAGCAGCTTGGCAACTAGCCGAAACAATGAGCAGTTCTTC
TRBV29-1	NA	NA	TRBJ1-4	CSVPAATNEKLFF	TGCAGCGTTCCAGCCGCAACTAATGAAAAACTGTTTTTT
TRBV15	NA	many	TRBJ2-1	CATSREDVSISGEQFF	TGTGCCACCAGCAGAGAAGACGTATCTATAAGCGGTGAGCAGTTCTTC
TRBV7-9	NA	many	TRBJ2-7	CASSSGQDSFQYF	TGTGCCAGCAGCTCGGGTCAGGACAGTTTCCAGTACTTC
TRBV20-1	NA	NA	TRBJ2-1	CSARDRAPRGNEQFF	TGCAGTGCCCGCGACCGGGCCCCAAGGGGCAATGAGCAGTTCTTC
TRBV7-2	NA	NA	TRBJ2-3	CASSSIALASTDTQYF	TGTGCCAGCAGCAGTATAGCCCTAGCGAGCACAGATACGCAGTATTTT
TRBV10-3	TRBD2	few	TRBJ2-3	CAISGSAGGSGDTQYF	TGTGCCATCAGTGGTTCGGCGGGAGGCTCGGGAGATACGCAGTATTTT
TRBV6-5	NA	many	TRBJ1-4	CASSYEGQGEKLFF	TGTGCCAGCAGCTACGAGGGGCAGGGGGAAAAACTGTTTTTT
TRBV18	TRBD2	NA	TRBJ2-7	CASSPRAGEDNEQYF	TGTGCCAGCTCACCACGGGCGGGAGAGGACAACGAGCAGTACTTC
TRBV6-5	TRBD1	few	TRBJ1-1	CASSRDREAFF	TGTGCCAGCAGTCGTGACAGGGAGGCTTTCTTT
TRBV29-1	TRBD2	many	TRBJ2-3	CSVALALTDTQYF	TGCAGCGTTGCACTAGCGCTCACAGATACGCAGTATTTT
TRBV30	NA	NA	TRBJ1-1	CASVYEAMNTEAFF	TGTGCCTCAGTCTATGAGGCTATGAACACTGAAGCTTTCTTT
TRBV2	NA	many	TRBJ2-7	CASRSDGYEQYF	TGTGCCAGCAGGTCGGACGGTTACGAGCAGTACTTC
TRBV7-9	NA	NA	TRBJ1-1	CASSFPDSLKAFF	TGTGCCAGCAGCTTCCCCGACAGCTTAAAAGCTTTCTTT
TRBV12-3/TRBV12-4	TRBD1	NA	TRBJ2-3	CASSFVQGVDTQYF	TGTGCCAGCAGTTTCGTACAGGGGGTAGATACGCAGTATTTT
TRBV29-1	TRBD2	few	TRBJ2-3	CSVNLPSGDTDTQYF	TGCAGCGTTAACCTGCCTAGCGGGGACACAGATACGCAGTATTTT
TRBV6-2/TRBV6-3	NA	NA	TRBJ2-2	CASRWTLGGELFF	TGTGCCAGCAGATGGACCCTGGGCGGGGAGCTGTTTTTT
TRBV2	NA	NA	TRBJ2-7	CASSEEMGERYEQYF	TGTGCCAGCAGTGAAGAGATGGGGGAGAGGTACGAGCAGTACTTC
TRBV2	TRBD2	few	TRBJ2-1	CASSPNGLADLLKGNEQFF	TGTGCCAGCAGTCCTAATGGACTAGCGGACCTACTGAAGGGGAATGAGCAGTTCTTC
TRBV29-1	NA	many	TRBJ1-2	CSSLAGLNYGYTF	TGCAGCTCACTCGCGGGGCTCAACTATGGCTACACCTTC
TRBV30	NA	few	TRBJ2-3	CAWGGSTDTQYF	TGTGCCTGGGGTGGGAGCACAGATACGCAGTATTTT
TRBV12-3/TRBV12-4	TRBD1	NA	TRBJ2-1	CARSHYSGTGLRANEQFF	TGTGCCCGCAGTCACTACTCCGGGACAGGGTTGAGGGCGAATGAGCAGTTCTTC
TRBV7-8	NA	few	TRBJ2-1	CASTHIGLFNEQFF	TGTGCCAGCACCCACATAGGGCTATTCAATGAGCAGTTCTTC